This T cell receptor (beta chain) was sequenced in a study of shared clonotypes between healthy human individuals. Naive CD8 cells lacked CD45RO and underwent positive selection for CCR7, leaving out terminally differentiated effector memory CD45RA+ cells. Each sorted subset replicate got 200 ng genomic DNA, tens of thousands of genomes. Repertoires were generated with immunoSEQ multiplex PCR, while TCRdb's copy carries only in-frame clones and drops some. This sample has roughly 570,000 clones; roughly 98% occur once, and the top ten carry approximately 0.3%. This CDR3 spans 18 amino acids. Germline trimming cut 5 bases from V and 1 base from J; bases unmatched to any gene: 9. Germline assignment: CDR1 SGHNT and CDR2 YENEEA.

This clonotype was sampled from a man younger than 45 in good health. This chain joins TRBV11-3 and TRBJ2-6; 9 bases agree with TRBD1. The sample consisted of naive CD8+ T cells sorted from blood. The CDR3 nucleotides are TGTGCCAGCAGCCCGGGGACAGGGTCATTATCTGGGGCCAACGTCCTGACTTTC. It is translated as CASSPGTGSLSGANVLTF.